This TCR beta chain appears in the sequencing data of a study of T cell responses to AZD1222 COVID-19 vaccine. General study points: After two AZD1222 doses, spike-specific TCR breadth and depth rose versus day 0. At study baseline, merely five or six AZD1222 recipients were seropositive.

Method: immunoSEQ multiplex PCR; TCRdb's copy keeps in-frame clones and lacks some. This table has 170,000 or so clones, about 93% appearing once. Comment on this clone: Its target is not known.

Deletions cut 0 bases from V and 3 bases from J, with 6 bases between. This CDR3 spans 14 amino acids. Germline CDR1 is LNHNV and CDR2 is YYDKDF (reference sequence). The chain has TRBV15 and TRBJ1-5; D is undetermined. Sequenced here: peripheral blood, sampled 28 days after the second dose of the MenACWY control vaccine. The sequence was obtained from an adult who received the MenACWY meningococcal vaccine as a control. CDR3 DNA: TGTGCCACCAGCAGAGAGTCCTTCAATCAGCCCCAGCATTTT. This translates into CATSRESFNQPQHF.